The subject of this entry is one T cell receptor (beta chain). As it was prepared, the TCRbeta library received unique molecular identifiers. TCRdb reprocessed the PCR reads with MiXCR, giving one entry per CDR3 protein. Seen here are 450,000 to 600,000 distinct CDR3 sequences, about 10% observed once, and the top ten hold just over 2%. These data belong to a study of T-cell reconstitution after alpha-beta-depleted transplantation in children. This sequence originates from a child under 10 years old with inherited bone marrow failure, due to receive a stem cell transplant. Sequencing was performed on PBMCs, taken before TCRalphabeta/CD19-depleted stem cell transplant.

This CDR3 reads CASSIGRPNTEAFF. Written as DNA, the CDR3 is TGTGCCAGTAGTATTGGGAGGCCGAACACTGAAGCTTTCTTT. The chain combines TRBV19 with TRBJ1-1; D gene ambiguous. V lost 3 bases and J lost 1, with 9 bases in between. Germline CDR1 and CDR2: LNHDA and SQIVND (reference sequence). The length of the CDR3 is 14 residues.